This entry describes one TCR beta chain. Its antigen specificity is not known. There are no base qualities to consult, and no much larger clone falls within one base. The cohort consisted of 650 to 700 healthy bone marrow donors. Cohort members were all nominally healthy when sampled, although unrecorded immune exposures were likely present. The donor was CMV seropositive and belonged to the group of about 290 seropositive cohort members. A peripheral blood sample was collected from each donor, and TCR beta sequencing was performed on peripheral blood mononuclear cells. The Qiagen DNeasy Blood Extraction Kit was used to extract genomic DNA from the blood cell samples. The protocol used for the library was the immunoSEQ multiplex PCR assay. For the multiplex PCR, a mixture combining 60 forward primers for TCR Vbeta segments and 13 reverse primers for TCR Jbeta segments was used. A multiplex PCR assay on genomic DNA amplified the CDR3 region of rearranged TCR beta genes. Amplified TCR beta libraries were sequenced as 87-base-pair reads on the Illumina HiSeq System. Per the original workflow: A later analysis tallied some 79 million unique TCR beta chains across the 666 repertoires, and approximately 12 million of those chains were shared by two or more donors. Raw reads were error-corrected and collapsed into unique sequences by a nearest-neighbor algorithm in which closely related sequences were merged to remove PCR and sequencing errors. To assign V, D and J gene segments, CDR3 sequences were aligned to IMGT reference sequences. For a sequence to be retained, a match of at least six nucleotides to both a V gene segment and a J gene segment was required. A rearrangement was called productive if the CDR3 had no stop codons and remained in frame with V and J, and every other rearrangement was called non-productive. CDR3 was defined according to IMGT convention as the region running from the second conserved V-encoded cysteine to the conserved J-encoded phenylalanine. In an earlier analysis of just under 600 of the donors, sequences lacking an unambiguous match to a single V gene segment were excluded. An earlier analysis of approximately 590 of the donors classified V segments as functional when productive rearrangements were above 56.7% and as segregating when the standard deviation between donors was above 5%. A statistical classification framework was built to diagnose cytomegalovirus status from the catalog of TCR beta chain sequences. A later analysis assigned V and J genes by comparing TCR nucleotide sequences with IMGT/GENE-DB human TR gene sequences. A later analysis assigned CDR3 sequences and most-parsimonious VDJ recombination scenarios with the TCRdist pipeline. In a later analysis, every TCR beta chain was defined by the combination of its CDR3 amino acid sequence and its V-gene family, and reads without a unique V-gene family were dropped. To address suspected cross-contamination and a sequencing artifact, a later analysis removed approximately 600 highly shared, low-generation-probability nucleotide sequences. For each public chain, a later analysis derived a clonal expansion index from normalized ranks of inferred template counts within each repertoire. A later analysis computed generation probabilities with a VDJ recombination model fitted to out-of-frame rearrangements, and checked the results against IGoR. A later analysis scored TCR-TCR, TCR-HLA and TCR-CMV co-occurrence with hypergeometric tests, applying a repertoire-size bias correction to TCR pairs. A later analysis estimated false discovery rates by permuting HLA or CMV assignments 20 times. A later analysis grouped co-occurring TCRs with DBSCAN, adding TCRdist sequence similarity when clustering within HLA-allele-positive subsets. Repertoires with fewer than 30,000 or more than 120,000 public chains were left out of co-occurrence clustering, as were about five repertoires with anomalous nucleotide sharing. What TCRdb holds here is the immuneACCESS table cut down to in-frame rearrangements. Part of the clones is not present; checked against another copy, under half of the missing clones reflect an unresolved V gene, and the others are unexplained. The V and J calls and clone size come from that table; D and trimming were worked out from the DNA. This sample gives some 67,000 clones in total; approximately 92% of them show up just once. About an eighth of the sample lies in the top ten.

This sample is part of a study of cytomegalovirus exposure and HLA in healthy donors (dated 2017 in TCRdb). The study in broad terms: According to an earlier analysis of 450 to 650 of the donors, about 179 million T cells yielded 120 million or so unique TCR beta sequences and about 300 Gb of sequence data. An early release covering 500 to 750 HLA-typed donors comprised approximately 290 gigabases of sequencing data and tens of millions of unique TCR sequences. Among the roughly 400 genotyped donors, roughly 80% belonged to the genetic ancestry cluster associated with self-reported Caucasian donors. The study aimed to test whether cataloging public T cell receptors could reveal signatures of past pathogen exposure. The T cell repertoires of under 750 subjects were profiled by immunosequencing and related to cytomegalovirus serostatus. A separate validation cohort of about 110 different subjects was used in addition to the approximately 670-subject first cohort. To predict cytomegalovirus infection status, the study combined high-throughput TCR immunosequencing, statistical association of individual TCRs with disease status, and machine learning. A later analysis re-examined previously published TCR beta repertoires from about 700 donors and added high-resolution HLA genotyping to investigate patterns of TCR occurrence. Rather than using new phenotypic data, the later analysis identified candidate immune exposures from TCR beta sequences and from how often those sequences occurred across donors. An earlier analysis of some 500 of the donors used high-throughput TCR beta sequencing to judge whether each TCR beta V gene segment behaved as functional or pseudogenic. Donor age, sex, ethnicity and CMV serostatus were compiled alongside the repertoire data. In a later genetic analysis, genome-wide SNP genotypes for about 65% of the 666 donors were used, and that subset was treated as a discovery cohort. All discovery cohort repertoires had been generated using a single sequencing platform. HLA typing covered class I and class II loci at four-digit resolution. Typing coverage differed by locus: A, B, C, DRB1 and DQB1 were typed in about 620-640 donors, DQA1 in 522, DPA1 in around 580, and DPB1 in 400 to 480. Four to six DR-DQ haplotypes were handled as single units for association and clustering, since linkage in the cohort was strong. Among 300 to 500 genotyped donors of the cohort, an average of around 250,000 unique TCR beta nucleotide sequences was sequenced per donor, of which roughly 17% were non-productive.

What the work shows at the level of the full study, not this receptor alone: In vitro tests confirmed that three of the cytomegalovirus-associated TCR beta chains recognize cytomegalovirus antigens. The study gave a list of over 150 TCR beta chains associated with cytomegalovirus. Several of the top co-occurrence clusters appeared to be linked to parvovirus B19, influenza, CMV and Epstein-Barr virus, according to a later analysis. Specific HLA alleles were associated with 15,000 to 20,000 TCR beta sequences at a false discovery rate of 0.05 in a later analysis. According to a later genetic analysis, donors in an Asian-associated ancestry cluster had fewer N-insertions in productive TCRs than the approximately 690-donor mean. Assigning TCR associations to individual alleles was difficult when HLA alleles, especially DR and DQ, strongly co-occurred. HLA typing was unavailable for some donors at each locus, so association tests used only the typed subset. The earlier analysis of some 560 of the donors excluded some 16 rarely observed V segments, including chromosome 9 orphons, because counts were too low. The authors suggested that the approach could potentially be extended to other disease states and immunological phenotypes. In an earlier analysis of around 600 of the donors, most TCR beta V segments were observed in productive rearrangements about 90% or about 30% of the time, broadly matching IMGT annotations. A further reported finding was that TCR beta sequences accurately predicted the HLA-A and HLA-B alleles for most subjects in the first cohort. In a later genetic analysis, a missense DCLRE1C variant was associated with V-gene and J-gene trimming of TCR beta chains, and the association was replicated in an independent cohort. According to a later analysis, TCR association rates differed among HLA loci, with DRB1 alleles showing the most associated TCRs and HLA-C alleles showing the fewest. The classifier was reported to diagnose cytomegalovirus status with high specificity and sensitivity in both the original and validation cohorts. Across donors, most TCR sequences were observed very rarely, whereas some public TCRs were present in many individuals. The cohort was sequenced for TCR beta chains only, and without alpha or paired-chain data the features that could be detected were limited. A cluster of highly shared sequence variants was judged likely to represent a technical artifact of the sequencing pipeline. A later analysis found that HLA-associated TCR beta chains were more clonally expanded and had lower generation probabilities than equally common non-associated chains. CMV serostatus was the only immune exposure information available for the cohort. Presence/absence analyses assumed roughly uniform sequencing depth across donors, an assumption that may not hold. Linkage disequilibrium might explain the correlated functional status among segregating V segments, but an unknown experimental factor could not be excluded. In a later analysis, most CMV-associated TCR beta chains were found to appear HLA-restricted, with HLA associations seemingly driven largely by CMV exposure.

Sample: PBMCs. The TCR sequence derives from a woman in her thirties in good health and CMV-seropositive.

The CDR3 loop reads CASSPGIDLHYEQYF. In nucleotide form, the sequence is TGTGCCAGCAGCCCCGGGATAGACCTACACTACGAGCAGTACTTC. The V and J segments used are TRBV5-6 and TRBJ2-7, and perhaps TRBD2 as D gene, on 5 matching bases. V gives up 4 bases and J gives up 3 bases, and the segment between their germline ends measures 17 bases. The germline V gene yields SGHDT for CDR1 and YYEEEE for CDR2. The CDR3 holds 15 amino acids from the cysteine to the phenylalanine. Only CDR3 DNA remains: 45 bases, in frame from the first base.